This TCR beta chain was captured by sequencing in a study of Ad26.COV2.S vaccination and SARS-CoV-2 variants. Overall study context: This donor came from the COV1001 trial of Ad26.COV2.S. Dosing was one shot or two shots 56 days apart.

Generated by immunoSEQ multiplex PCR, the TCRdb table keeps only in-frame clones and is missing some. The table shows around 320,000 clones, with around four fifths occurring only once. Described treatment: around 19 received Ad26.COV2.S at low or high dose, single or two shots; 5 received placebo; per-sample allocation not given. The samples date from day 63 after the first vaccine or placebo injection. An 18-55-year-old adult in Boston served as donor. An Ad26 vector that expressed Wuhan-strain SARS-CoV-2 spike constituted the vaccine. This clone was counted between two and nine times. Germline CDR1 is MNHNS and CDR2 is SASEGT. V was cut by 2 bases and J by 5 bases, with 12 bases left in between. This CDR3 region has 15 residues.

The input for sequencing was peripheral blood, taken in a trial of Ad26.COV2.S vaccine versus placebo. The sequence derives from a person between 18 and 59 years old who received the Ad26.COV2.S COVID-19 vaccine or a placebo. This chain connects TRBV6-1 to TRBJ1-4; unclear D gene. The CDR3, as DNA: TGTGCCAGCAGTGAAATCGGGGTAGGCAATGAAAAACTGTTTTTT. Translation gives CASSEIGVGNEKLFF.